This is a list of T cell receptor beta chains from one sample in a study of blood T cell repertoires in COVID-19. The data were produced by immunoSEQ multiplex PCR, yet TCRdb's version contains in-frame clones alone and is incomplete. This sample has fewer than 80,000 clones, with about 88% found just once. The specimen sequenced was peripheral blood. The receptors shown here come from a human donor in a cohort sampled during active COVID-19. CDR3s include the opening cysteine and the closing phenylalanine or tryptophan. Fields, in order: J gene, clone size, D gene, V gene, CDR3 DNA, CDR3 protein. D genes are given only for firm matches. Clone size is shown for a subset of rows, as once, few, many or a class of expanded clone.

>TRBJ2-1|.|.|TRBV3-1/TRBV3-2
TGTGCCAGCAGCCAAGGGACTTCCCCCGATGAGCAGTTCTTC
CASSQGTSPDEQFF
>TRBJ2-2|.|TRBD2|TRBV5-1
TGCGCCAGCAGCGGAAGGACTAGCGGGAGAGGTACCGGGGAGCTGTTTTTT
CASSGRTSGRGTGELFF
>TRBJ1-1|.|TRBD1|TRBV5-1
TGCGCCAGCAGCTTGGCCGGGACAGCTATGAACACTGAAGCTTTCTTT
CASSLAGTAMNTEAFF
>TRBJ1-1|.|.|TRBV11-3
TGTGCCAGCAGCCGGGCAGGGTCTGAAGCTTTCTTT
CASSRAGSEAFF
>TRBJ2-7|.|TRBD2|TRBV6-5
TGTGCCAGCCGGAGCGGGAGGTTCTACGAGCAGTACTTC
CASRSGRFYEQYF
>TRBJ1-1|.|.|TRBV4-1
TGCGCCAGCAGCCCAAGGCTCGTTGGTCGGAGGAACACTGAAGCTTTCTTT
CASSPRLVGRRNTEAFF
>TRBJ1-1|once|TRBD1|TRBV3-1/TRBV3-2
TGTGCCAGCAGCCCTGACAGGGTTAGAGCTTTCTTT
CASSPDRVRAFF
>TRBJ2-7|.|.|TRBV7-9
TGTGCCAGCAGCTTAGCTTGGAGCGACCCCTACGAGCAGTACTTC
CASSLAWSDPYEQYF
>TRBJ2-5|.|.|TRBV11-2
TGTGCCAGCAGCCGCGGGACCCAAGAGACCCAGTACTTC
CASSRGTQETQYF
>TRBJ1-5|once|TRBD1|TRBV5-1
TGCGCCAGCAGCACGGGTCCACGGGACAGGGGAAATCAGCCCCAGCATTTT
CASSTGPRDRGNQPQHF
>TRBJ1-5|.|.|TRBV12-3/TRBV12-4
TGTGCCAGCAGTTTTGACAGGCTTCAGCCCCAGCATTTT
CASSFDRLQPQHF
>TRBJ2-6|once|.|TRBV7-9
TGTGCCAGCAGCCGGCGCGGAGTTTCTGGGGCCAACGTCCTGACTTTC
CASSRRGVSGANVLTF
>TRBJ1-5|.|.|TRBV18
TGTGCCAGCTCACCAGCGGCCCTCGGGCCCCAGCATTTT
CASSPAALGPQHF
>TRBJ2-7|once|.|TRBV12-3/TRBV12-4
TGTGCCAGCAGTCGTATTAGCTCCTACGAGCAGTACTTC
CASSRISSYEQYF
>TRBJ2-7|few|TRBD2|TRBV4-1
TGCGCCAGCAGCCAAGTACCTAGCGGGTCCTACGAGCAGTACTTC
CASSQVPSGSYEQYF
>TRBJ2-5|.|TRBD1|TRBV29-1
TGCAGCGTTGAAAACATCCGGGACAGCCAAGAGACCCAGTACTTC
CSVENIRDSQETQYF
>TRBJ2-3|.|TRBD1|TRBV7-3
TGTGCCAGCAGCCCACAGGGCAGGGGGCTAGATACGCAGTATTTT
CASSPQGRGLDTQYF
>TRBJ2-2|.|.|TRBV3-1/TRBV3-2
TGTGCCAGCAGCCAACTTCAGGGGTCCGGGGAGCTGTTTTTT
CASSQLQGSGELFF
>TRBJ2-2|.|.|TRBV5-1
TGCGCCAGCAGCTCATCCGGGACACGCACCGGGGAGCTGTTTTTT
CASSSSGTRTGELFF
>TRBJ1-1|.|.|TRBV5-1
TGCGCCAGCAGCTTGGCCGCGGGGGGACCTGATGAAGCTTTCTTT
CASSLAAGGPDEAFF
>TRBJ1-5|.|.|TRBV5-1
TGCGCCAGCAGCATGGGGGGCTTCAATCAGCCCCAGCATTTT
CASSMGGFNQPQHF
>TRBJ1-1|once|TRBD1|TRBV27
TGTGCCAGCAGTTTGGGACAGCCCATGAACACTGAAGCTTTCTTT
CASSLGQPMNTEAFF
>TRBJ2-7|once|TRBD2|TRBV27
TGTGCCAGCAGTATGGCAGGACTAGCGGGAGGTGGGGAGCAGTACTTC
CASSMAGLAGGGEQYF
>TRBJ1-3|.|.|TRBV14
TGTGCCAGCAGCTCCTTGGACGGCTCCTCGGGGTCAGCTCGTGGGAACACCATATATTTT
CASSSLDGSSGSARGNTIYF
>TRBJ2-1|.|TRBD2|TRBV4-2
TGTGCCAGCAGCTCAGCGGGGGGCTCCTACAATGAGCAGTTCTTC
CASSSAGGSYNEQFF
>TRBJ2-1|.|.|TRBV19
TGTGCCAGTAGTCCGCAGGGGTCCAACTACAATGAGCAGTTCTTC
CASSPQGSNYNEQFF
>TRBJ2-2|.|TRBD1|TRBV24-1
TGTGCCACCAGTGATGGGACAGGGTTCACCGGGGAGCTGTTTTTT
CATSDGTGFTGELFF
>TRBJ1-1|.|TRBD1|TRBV29-1
TGCAGCGTTGAAGATCCAGGGGGCTGGGACACTGAAGCTTTCTTT
CSVEDPGGWDTEAFF
>TRBJ2-7|.|TRBD2|TRBV4-2
TGTGCCAGCAGCGCGCGCACCATAGCGGGAGGTGGCTACGAGCAGTACTTC
CASSARTIAGGGYEQYF
>TRBJ1-1|.|.|TRBV27
TGTGCCAGCAGTTTGAGGCAGAGAATGAACACTGAAGCTTTCTTT
CASSLRQRMNTEAFF
>TRBJ2-5|.|.|TRBV3-1/TRBV3-2
TGTGCCAGCAGCCAAGAGACTAGTGAGGAGACCCAGTACTTC
CASSQETSEETQYF
>TRBJ2-7|.|.|TRBV28
TGTGCCAGCAGCCCTGGCGGGACCGTTTACGAGCAGTACTTC
CASSPGGTVYEQYF
>TRBJ2-7|few|TRBD1|TRBV6-4
TGTGCCAGCAGTGCCTCTTCCGACAGGGGGGTGGCCGAGCAGTACTTC
CASSASSDRGVAEQYF
>TRBJ2-5|once|TRBD1|TRBV2
TGTGCCAGCAGAGGGACAGGCGAAGAGACCCAGTACTTC
CASRGTGEETQYF
>TRBJ2-7|few|.|TRBV11-2
TGTGCCAGCAGCATTAGACAGGTTGCCTACGAGCAGTACTTC
CASSIRQVAYEQYF